The source of this TCR beta chain is a study of response to subunit inactivated influenza vaccine. Study observations and caveats: It was suggested by the authors that few new T cells are recruited by each seasonal influenza vaccination.

The CDR3 runs 15 residues. Germline loops: CDR1 SGDLS, CDR2 YYNGEE. V lost 0 bases and J 2 bases, leaving 11 bases between the germline ends. MiXCR, run by TCRdb on the RT-PCR reads, gives a single entry per CDR3 protein. The repertoire holds 750,000 to 850,000 distinct CDR3 sequences, with roughly 20% as singletons. To note about this clonotype: The antigen remains unidentified.

The specimen was PBMCs from blood, collected less than 6 days after vaccination. This TCR came from a man aged 45 to 65 who received an inactivated influenza vaccine. This rearrangement joins TRBV9 to TRBJ1-1; weak D call: TRBD1 (6 bases). CDR3 bases: TGTGCCAGCAGCGTAGGACCACAGGGTAACACTGAAGCTTTCTTT. Its translation: CASSVGPQGNTEAFF.